The clone carrying this T cell receptor beta chain has ten or more counts. Its cognate antigen is unknown. TCRdb itself ran the reads through MiXCR, one entry per CDR3 protein. The repertoire holds around 770,000 distinct CDR3 sequences, with 25% to 35% as singletons. This specimen belongs to a study of T cell repertoires in cytomegalovirus infection. The CDR3 consists of 16 residues. Germline CDR1 reads SGHVS; CDR2 reads FQNEAQ. The V and J ends lost 7 bases and 2 bases respectively, with 20 bases between them. Material: cultured CD8+ T cells from PBMCs, obtained from culture after CMV antigen stimulation. J is TRBJ2-5 and V is TRBV7-8; no definite D call. This clonotype originated in a human donor in good health (CMV status not recorded). Some clones in this sample may be carry-over from other donors' samples. The CDR3 sequence: CASTLKATLQQETQYF. The CDR3 DNA reads as TGTGCCAGCACCCTGAAGGCTACTCTCCAACAAGAGACCCAGTACTTC.